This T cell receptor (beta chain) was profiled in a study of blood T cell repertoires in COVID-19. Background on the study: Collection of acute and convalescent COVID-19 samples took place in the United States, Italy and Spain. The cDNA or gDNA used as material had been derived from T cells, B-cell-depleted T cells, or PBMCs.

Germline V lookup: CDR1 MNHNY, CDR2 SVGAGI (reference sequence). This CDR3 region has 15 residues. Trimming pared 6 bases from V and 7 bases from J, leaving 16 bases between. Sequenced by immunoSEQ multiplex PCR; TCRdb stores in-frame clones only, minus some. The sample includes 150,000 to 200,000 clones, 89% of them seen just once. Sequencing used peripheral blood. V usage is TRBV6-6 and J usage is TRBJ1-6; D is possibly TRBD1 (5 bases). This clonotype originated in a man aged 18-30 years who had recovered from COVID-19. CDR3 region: CASSPQGARNSPLHF. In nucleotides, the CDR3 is TGTGCCAGCAGCCCCCAAGGGGCTCGGAATTCACCCCTCCACTTT.